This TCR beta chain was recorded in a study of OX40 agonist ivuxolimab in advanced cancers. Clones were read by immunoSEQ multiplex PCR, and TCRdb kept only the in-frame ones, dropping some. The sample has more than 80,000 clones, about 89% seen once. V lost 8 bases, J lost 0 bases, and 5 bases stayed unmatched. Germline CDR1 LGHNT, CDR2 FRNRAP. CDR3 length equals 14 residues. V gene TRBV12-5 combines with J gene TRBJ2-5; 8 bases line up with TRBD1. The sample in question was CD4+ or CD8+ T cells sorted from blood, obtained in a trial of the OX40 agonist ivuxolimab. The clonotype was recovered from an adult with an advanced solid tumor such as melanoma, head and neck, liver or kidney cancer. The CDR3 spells CASLTGGNQETQYF. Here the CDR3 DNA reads TGTGCTAGTCTCACAGGGGGTAACCAAGAGACCCAGTACTTC.